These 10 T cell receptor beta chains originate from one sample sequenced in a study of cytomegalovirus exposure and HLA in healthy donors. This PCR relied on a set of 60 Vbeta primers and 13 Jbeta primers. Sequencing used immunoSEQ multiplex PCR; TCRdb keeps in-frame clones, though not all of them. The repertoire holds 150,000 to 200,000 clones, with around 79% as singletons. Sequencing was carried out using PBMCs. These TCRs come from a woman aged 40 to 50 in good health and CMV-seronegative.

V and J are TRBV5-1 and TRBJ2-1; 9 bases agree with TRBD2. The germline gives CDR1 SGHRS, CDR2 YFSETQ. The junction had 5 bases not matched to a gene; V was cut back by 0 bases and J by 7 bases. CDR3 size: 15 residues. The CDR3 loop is CASSLALGLANEQFF. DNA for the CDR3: TGCGCCAGCAGCTTGGCGTTGGGACTAGCAAATGAGCAGTTCTTC.

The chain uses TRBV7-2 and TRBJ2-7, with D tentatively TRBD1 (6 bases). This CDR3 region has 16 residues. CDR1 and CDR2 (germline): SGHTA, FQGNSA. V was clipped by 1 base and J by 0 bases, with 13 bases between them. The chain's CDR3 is CASSLEVGASSYEQYF. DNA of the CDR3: TGTGCCAGCAGCTTAGAAGTGGGGGCAAGCTCCTACGAGCAGTACTTC.

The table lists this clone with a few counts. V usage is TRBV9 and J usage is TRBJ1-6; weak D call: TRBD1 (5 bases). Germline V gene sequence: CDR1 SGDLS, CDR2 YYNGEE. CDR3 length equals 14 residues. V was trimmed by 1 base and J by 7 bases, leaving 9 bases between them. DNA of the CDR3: TGTGCCAGCAGCGTAACAGGCCTAAATTCACCCCTCCACTTT. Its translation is CASSVTGLNSPLHF.

CDR3 DNA: TGTGCCAGCAGTTCCACGGGACAGTCAAATCTCCAGTACTTC. Residues: CASSSTGQSNLQYF. The V gene is TRBV6-5, the J gene TRBJ2-5; 7 bases match TRBD1. Germline CDR1 and CDR2: MNHEY and SVGAGI. With 4 bases clipped from V and 10 bases from J, the junction kept 12 bases outside the gene matches. CDR3 size: 14 residues.

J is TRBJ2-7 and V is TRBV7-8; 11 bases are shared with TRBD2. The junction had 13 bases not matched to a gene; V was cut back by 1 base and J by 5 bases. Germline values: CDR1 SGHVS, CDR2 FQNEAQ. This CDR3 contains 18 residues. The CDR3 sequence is CASSLVGLAGGRGNEQYF. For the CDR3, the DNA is TGTGCCAGCAGCTTAGTCGGCCTAGCGGGGGGCCGGGGGAACGAGCAGTACTTC.

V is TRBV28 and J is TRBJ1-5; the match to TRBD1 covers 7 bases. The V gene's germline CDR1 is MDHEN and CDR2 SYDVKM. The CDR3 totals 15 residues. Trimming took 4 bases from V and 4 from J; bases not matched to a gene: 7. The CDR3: CASSSGGQRNQPQHF. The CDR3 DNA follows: TGTGCCAGCAGTTCAGGGGGACAGAGGAATCAGCCCCAGCATTTT.

The chain's CDR3 is CASSETVWDTQYF. The DNA for the CDR3 is TGTGCCAGCAGTGAAACGGTGTGGGATACGCAGTATTTT. The V call is TRBV2, the J call TRBJ2-3; no firm D call. There are 13 residues in the CDR3. V was pared by 2 bases and J by 6 bases, with 9 bases between. CDR1 and CDR2 (germline): SNHLY, FYNNEI.

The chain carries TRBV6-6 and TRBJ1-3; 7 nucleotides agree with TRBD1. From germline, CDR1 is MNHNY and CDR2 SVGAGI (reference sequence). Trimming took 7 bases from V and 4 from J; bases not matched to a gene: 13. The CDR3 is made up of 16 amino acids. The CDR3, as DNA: TGTGCCAGCATGACCGGGACAGTAATTGCCGGAAACACCATATATTTT. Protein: CASMTGTVIAGNTIYF.

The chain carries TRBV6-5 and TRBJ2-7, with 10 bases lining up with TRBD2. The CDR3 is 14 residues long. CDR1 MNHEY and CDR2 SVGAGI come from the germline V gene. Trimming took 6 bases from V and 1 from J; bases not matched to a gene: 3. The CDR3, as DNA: TGTGCCAGCAGAAAACTAGCGGGATCCTACGAGCAGTACTTC. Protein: CASRKLAGSYEQYF.

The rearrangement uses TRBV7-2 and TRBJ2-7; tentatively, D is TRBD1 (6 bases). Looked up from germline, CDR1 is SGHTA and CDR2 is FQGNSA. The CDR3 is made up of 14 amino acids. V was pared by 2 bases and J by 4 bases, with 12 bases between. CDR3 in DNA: TGTGCCAGCAGCTTAAGAGGGGGTGATTACGAGCAGTACTTC. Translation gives CASSLRGGDYEQYF.